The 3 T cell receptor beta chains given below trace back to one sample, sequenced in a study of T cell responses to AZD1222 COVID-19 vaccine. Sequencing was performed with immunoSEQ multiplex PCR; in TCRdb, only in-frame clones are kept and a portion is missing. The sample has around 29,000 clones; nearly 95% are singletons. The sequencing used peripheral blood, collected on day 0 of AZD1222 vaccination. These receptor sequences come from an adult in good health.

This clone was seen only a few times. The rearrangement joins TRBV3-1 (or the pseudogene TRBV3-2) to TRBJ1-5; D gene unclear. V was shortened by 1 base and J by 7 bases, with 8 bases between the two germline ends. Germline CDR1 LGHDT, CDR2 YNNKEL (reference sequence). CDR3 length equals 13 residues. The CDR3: CASSQGRGQPQHF. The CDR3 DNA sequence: TGTGCCAGCAGCCAAGGAAGAGGACAGCCCCAGCATTTT.

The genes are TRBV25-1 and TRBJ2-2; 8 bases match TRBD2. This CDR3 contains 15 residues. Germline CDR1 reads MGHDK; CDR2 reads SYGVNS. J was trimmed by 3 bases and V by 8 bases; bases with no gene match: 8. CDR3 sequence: CASSPGLGYTGELFF. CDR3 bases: TGTGCCAGCTCCCCGGGACTAGGTTACACCGGGGAGCTGTTTTTT. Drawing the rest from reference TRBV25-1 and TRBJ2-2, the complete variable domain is EADIYQTPRYLVIGTGKKITLECSQTMGHDKMYWYQQDPGMELHLIHYSYGVNSTEKGDLSSESTVSRIRTEHFPLTLESARPSHTSQYLCASSPGLGYTGELFFGEGSRLTVL.

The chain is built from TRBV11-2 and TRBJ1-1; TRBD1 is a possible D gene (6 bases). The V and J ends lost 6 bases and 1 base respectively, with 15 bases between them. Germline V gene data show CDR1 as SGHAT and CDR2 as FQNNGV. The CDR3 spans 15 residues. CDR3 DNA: TGTGCCAGCAGACGACCCGGACAGACGAACACTGAAGCTTTCTTT. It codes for CASRRPGQTNTEAFF. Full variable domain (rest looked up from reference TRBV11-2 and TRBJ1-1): EAGVAQSPRYKIIEKRQSVAFWCNPISGHATLYWYQQILGQGPKLLIQFQNNGVVDDSQLPKDRFSAERLKGVDSTLKIQPAKLEDSAVYLCASRRPGQTNTEAFFGQGTRLTVV.